This T cell receptor beta chain comes out of a study of blood T cell repertoires in COVID-19. Overall study: The United States, Italy and Spain provided the acute and convalescent COVID-19 samples.

In Seattle, patients joined the study during active infection and were tracked longitudinally. This CDR3 is built from 15 residues. V lost 5 bases to trimming and J lost 8 bases, with 21 bases between them. The germline V gene encodes CDR1 MNHEY and CDR2 SMNVEV (reference sequence). Under the authors' procedure: Amplification from reference gene primers served as the basis for estimated nucleated cell counts. Some clones are missing from TCRdb's copy, which holds only in-frame ones; the method was immunoSEQ multiplex PCR. The DNA gave D and trimming, while V, J and clone size come from that table. The sample yields about 400,000 clones, approximately 86% seen once.

The genes are TRBV27 and TRBJ1-2; D is unclear. The TCR sequence derives from a woman between 55 and 75 years old with COVID-19, enrolled during active disease. The sample was peripheral blood. The CDR3 reads CASSLATPFRWGYTF. CDR3 nucleotide sequence: TGTGCCAGCAGTCTAGCCACACCTTTTAGGTGGGGCTACACCTTC.